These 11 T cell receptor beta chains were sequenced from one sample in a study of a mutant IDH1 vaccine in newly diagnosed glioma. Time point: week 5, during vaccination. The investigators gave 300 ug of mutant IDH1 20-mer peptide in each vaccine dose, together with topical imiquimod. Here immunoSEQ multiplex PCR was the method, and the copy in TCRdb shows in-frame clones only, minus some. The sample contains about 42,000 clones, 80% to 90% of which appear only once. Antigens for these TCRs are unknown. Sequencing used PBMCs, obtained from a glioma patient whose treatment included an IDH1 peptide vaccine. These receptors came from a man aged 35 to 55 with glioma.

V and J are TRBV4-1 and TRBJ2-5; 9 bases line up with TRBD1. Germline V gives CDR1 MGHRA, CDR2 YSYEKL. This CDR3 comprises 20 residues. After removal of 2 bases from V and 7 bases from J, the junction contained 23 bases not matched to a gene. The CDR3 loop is CASSQPRDRVAAGRPTTQYF. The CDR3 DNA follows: TGCGCCAGCAGCCAACCGCGGGACAGGGTGGCGGCGGGACGACCGACGACCCAGTACTTC.

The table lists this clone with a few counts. CDR3 DNA: TGTGCCAGCGACCTAGGACTAGCGGGTTCCTACAATGAGCAGTTCTTC. Protein: CASDLGLAGSYNEQFF. The rearrangement uses TRBV19 and TRBJ2-1, with TRBD2 matching 11 bases. Per germline, CDR1 LNHDA and CDR2 SQIVND (reference sequence). This CDR3 has 16 residues. V lost 9 bases, J lost 1 base, and 8 bases stayed unmatched.

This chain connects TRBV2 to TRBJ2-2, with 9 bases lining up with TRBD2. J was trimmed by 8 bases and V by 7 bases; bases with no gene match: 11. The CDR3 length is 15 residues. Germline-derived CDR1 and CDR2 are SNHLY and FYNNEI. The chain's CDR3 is CASNLDAGGAGELFF. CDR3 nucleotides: TGTGCCAGCAACCTTGACGCGGGAGGGGCAGGGGAGCTGTTTTTT.

The CDR3 coding sequence is TGTGCCAGCAGCCAACGTCTATTGGGCACCGGGGAGCTGTTTTTT. The encoded protein is CASSQRLLGTGELFF. The chain employs TRBV14 and TRBJ2-2; D not certain. Trimming took off 2 bases at V and 4 bases at J, with 11 bases between the two ends. This CDR3 has 15 amino acids. CDR1 is SGHDN, CDR2 FVKESK, per germline.

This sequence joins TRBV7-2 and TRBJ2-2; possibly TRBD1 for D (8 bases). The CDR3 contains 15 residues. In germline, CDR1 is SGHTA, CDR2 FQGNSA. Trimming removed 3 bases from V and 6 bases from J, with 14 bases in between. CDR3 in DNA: TGTGCCAGCAGCTTGGTACAGGGGGGGTCCGGGGAGCTGTTTTTT. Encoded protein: CASSLVQGGSGELFF.

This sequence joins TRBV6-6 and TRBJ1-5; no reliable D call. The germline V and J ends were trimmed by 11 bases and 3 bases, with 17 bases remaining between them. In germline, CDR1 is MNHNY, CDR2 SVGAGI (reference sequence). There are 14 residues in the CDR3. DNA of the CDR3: TGTGCCGGTCGAGCGTCGGGAGCCAATCAGCCCCAGCATTTT. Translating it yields CAGRASGANQPQHF.

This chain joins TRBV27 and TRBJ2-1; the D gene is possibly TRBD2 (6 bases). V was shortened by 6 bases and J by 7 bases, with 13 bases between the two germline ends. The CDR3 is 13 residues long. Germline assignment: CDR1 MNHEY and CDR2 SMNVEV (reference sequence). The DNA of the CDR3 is TGTGCCAGCAGGGGACTCGGGTGGAATGAGCAGTTCTTC. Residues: CASRGLGWNEQFF.

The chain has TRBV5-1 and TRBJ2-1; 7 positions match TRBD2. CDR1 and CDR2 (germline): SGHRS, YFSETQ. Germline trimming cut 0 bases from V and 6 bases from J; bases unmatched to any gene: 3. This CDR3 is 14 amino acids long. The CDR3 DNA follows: TGCGCCAGCAGCTTGGCATGGACTAGCAATGAGCAGTTCTTC. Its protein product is CASSLAWTSNEQFF.

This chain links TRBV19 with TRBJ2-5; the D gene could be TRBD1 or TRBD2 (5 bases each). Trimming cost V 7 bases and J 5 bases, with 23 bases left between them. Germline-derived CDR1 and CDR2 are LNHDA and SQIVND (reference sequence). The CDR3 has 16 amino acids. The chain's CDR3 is CASTPSRQTFDETQYF. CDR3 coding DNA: TGTGCCAGTACCCCTAGCCGACAGACCTTCGACGAGACCCAGTACTTC.

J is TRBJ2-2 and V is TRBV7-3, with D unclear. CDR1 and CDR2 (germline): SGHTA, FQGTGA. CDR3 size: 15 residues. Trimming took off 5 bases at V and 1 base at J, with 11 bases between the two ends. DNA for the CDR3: TGTGCCAGCAGCCCCCGAACGGGGAACACCGGGGAGCTGTTTTTT. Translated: CASSPRTGNTGELFF.

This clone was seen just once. CDR3 nucleotide sequence: TGTGCCAGCAGCCAAGACGGGACAGGGGTAGCTGAAGCTTTCTTT. This sequence encodes CASSQDGTGVAEAFF. The genes are TRBV6-6 and TRBJ1-1; 10 nucleotides line up with TRBD1. CDR3 size: 15 residues. V shed 6 bases and J 6 bases; nucleotides not matched to a gene: 10. Germline CDR1 and CDR2: MNHNY and SVGAGI (reference sequence).